A single sample is the source of the 8 T cell receptor beta chains below, sequenced in a study of CD8+CD57+ T cells in acquired aplastic anemia. Genomic DNA served as template for TCR beta VDJ and CDR3 profiling. TCRdb fed the reads into MiXCR, producing one record per CDR3 protein. The table shows 200,000 to 300,000 distinct CDR3 sequences, with roughly 82% occurring only once. Sequenced patients had shown CD8+CD57+ cell expansion by flow cytometry. Sequencing used sorted CD4+, CD8+, or CD8+CD57+ T cells (not recorded which) from PBMCs. The origin of the receptors is a human donor with aplastic anemia.

As for this clonotype: A read error may account for a junction end that differs from germline. The CDR3 loop reads CSARDVLRGPPYERYF. The CDR3 nucleotides read TGCAGTGCTAGAGATGTGCTCCGGGGGCCCCCCTACGAGCGGTACTTC. The rearrangement joins TRBV20-1 to TRBJ2-7; D could derive from TRBD1 or TRBD2 (6 bases each). In germline, CDR1 is DFQATT, CDR2 SNEGSKA (reference sequence). The CDR3 is made up of 16 amino acids.

This clonotype occurred a few times. As DNA, the CDR3 is TGTGCCAGCAGCTTAGTACCCGGGGAGCTGTCTGTTGCTTTCTTT. Amino acid sequence: CASSLVPGELSVAFF. J is TRBJ1-1 and V is TRBV7-9; D is unresolved. This CDR3 has 15 residues. V gave up 1 base and J gave up 11 bases, with 20 bases separating them. CDR1 and CDR2 from the germline V gene are SEHNR and FQNEAQ (reference sequence). The full variable domain, in which reference TRBV7-9 and TRBJ1-1 provide the parts outside the CDR3, is DTGVSQNPRHKITKRGQNVTFRCDPISEHNRLYWYRQTLGQGPEFLTYFQNEAQLEKSRLLSDRFSAERPKGSFSTLEIQRTEQGDSAMYLCASSLVPGELSVAFFGQGTRLTVV.

On this clonotype: Relative to the germline gene, one junction end is altered; a read error may explain this. The V call is TRBV2, the J call TRBJ2-7; D is uncertain. Germline V lookup: CDR1 SNHLY, CDR2 FYNNEI. This CDR3 spans 14 amino acids. CDR3 region: CASSESYINQPQHF. CDR3 nucleotide sequence: TGTGCCAGCAGCGAGTCGTATATAAATCAGCCCCAGCACTTC.

The rearrangement uses TRBV11-3 and TRBJ1-1, with 10 bases matching TRBD1. The CDR3 totals 17 residues. With V trimmed by 5 bases and J by 2 bases, 11 bases remained unmatched. Germline values: CDR1 SGHNT, CDR2 YENEEA. CDR3 in amino acids: CASSLGQGKGGNTEAFF. DNA for the CDR3: TGTGCCAGCAGCCTGGGACAGGGGAAGGGAGGAAACACTGAAGCTTTCTTT.

Note on this clonotype: At one end, the junction sequence differs from germline, possibly due to a read error. V gene TRBV7-9 combines with J gene TRBJ2-5; 8 bases line up with TRBD2. The CDR3 has 15 residues. Looked up from germline, CDR1 is SEHNR and CDR2 is FQNEAQ (reference sequence). In nucleotides, the CDR3 is TGCGCCAGCAGCTTTCGCAGGAGCGGGGGAGGCGACCAGTACTTC. Translation gives CASSFRRSGGGDQYF.

A word on this clonotype: The germline gene is not matched at one end of the junction; a read error may be the cause. The gene calls are TRBV7-9 and TRBJ2-3; D ambiguous. Germline V lookup: CDR1 SEHNR, CDR2 FQNEAQ (reference sequence). The CDR3 is 14 residues long. CDR3 in DNA: TGTGCCAGCTCCTGGCCGGATGAGCAGTCCTTCGGGCCATTT. It yields the protein CASSWPDEQSFGPF.

CDR3 DNA sequence: TGTGCCAGCAGAGACGACATGAACACTGAAGCTTTCTTT. It translates to CASRDDMNTEAFF. The chain has TRBV9 and TRBJ2-3; D ambiguous. The DNA end is a closer match to TRBJ1-1, so the J assignment may be wrong. Germline assignment: CDR1 SGDLS and CDR2 YYNGEE. This CDR3 contains 13 residues.

The DNA for the CDR3 is TGTGCCACCAGTGACCAAGGACGGGATGGCTACACCTTC. It encodes CATSDQGRDGYTF. The chain uses TRBV24-1 and TRBJ1-2; D ambiguous. Trimming pared 4 bases from V and 6 bases from J, leaving 11 bases between. CDR3 length: 13 amino acids. Germline V gives CDR1 KGHDR, CDR2 SFDVKD.